Listed below are T cell receptor beta chains from one sample, sequenced in a study of early T cells in non-severe SARS-CoV-2 infection. TCRdb used MiXCR to reprocess the 5' RACE reads, holding one entry per CDR3 protein. The sample comprises tens of thousands of distinct CDR3 sequences, 12% of which are singletons, and approximately 4.5% rests with the top ten. What was sequenced was whole blood. Receptor source: an adult who was a healthcare worker with PCR-confirmed SARS-CoV-2 infection or an uninfected control (not recorded which). Both conserved end residues are part of each CDR3. A D gene is named only where the DNA matches it firmly. Only part of the rows carry a size: once, few, many, or a class if the clone is expanded.

size	V	J	length	D	DNA	CDR3
-	TRBV5-6	TRBJ2-7	14	-	TGTGCCAGCAGCTTGGGACCACAGGCCCACGAGCAGTACTTC	CASSLGPQAHEQYF
many	TRBV12-3/TRBV12-4	TRBJ1-1	14	-	TGTGCCAGCAGTTTGTTAGGGGCGGACACTGAAGCTTTCTTT	CASSLLGADTEAFF
few	TRBV20-1	TRBJ1-1	14	-	TGCAGTGCTAGAGACGCCAGGGGTAGGACTGAAGCTTTCTTT	CSARDARGRTEAFF
-	TRBV11-2	TRBJ2-1	15	TRBD2	TGTGCCAGCAGCTTGGGGACTAGCGCTGACAATGAGCAGTTCTTC	CASSLGTSADNEQFF
few	TRBV2	TRBJ2-1	12	-	TGTGCCAGCATTATGTCCTACAATGAGCAGTTCTTC	CASIMSYNEQFF
few	TRBV19	TRBJ2-3	13	TRBD2	TGTGCCAGTTTGGGACTAGACACAGATACGCAGTATTTT	CASLGLDTDTQYF
-	TRBV29-1	TRBJ2-2	13	-	TGCAGCGTCCGGGGGCTGTACACCGGGGAGCTGTTTTTT	CSVRGLYTGELFF
many	TRBV20-1	TRBJ2-5	17	TRBD2	TGCAGTGTCCTCTCCGGGACTAGCGGGCCGAGCCAAGAGACCCAGTACTTC	CSVLSGTSGPSQETQYF
few	TRBV7-2	TRBJ2-7	15	TRBD1	TGTGCCAGCAGCTTAGGGACAGGGGGCGGTTACGAGCAGTACTTC	CASSLGTGGGYEQYF
-	TRBV6-1	TRBJ2-1	17	-	TGTGCCAGCAGAGTCGGGGCGGCGTGGAGCTCCTACAATGAGCAGTTCTTC	CASRVGAAWSSYNEQFF
few	TRBV11-1	TRBJ1-2	13	-	TGTGCCAGCAGCTTAGGCCAGGGAGGAGGCTACACCTTC	CASSLGQGGGYTF
many	TRBV7-6	TRBJ2-3	16	-	TGTGCCAGCAGGAAAGGGTATGGGGGGCGAGCAGATACGCAGTATTTT	CASRKGYGGRADTQYF
few	TRBV7-9	TRBJ2-5	15	TRBD2	TGTGCCAGCAGCTTAGTGCGGGGGAATCAAGAGACCCAGTACTTC	CASSLVRGNQETQYF
-	TRBV6-1	TRBJ2-5	17	TRBD2	TGTGCCAGCAGTGTTGGGGCTAGCGGGGCGTCCGGACGGTTTCAGTACTTC	CASSVGASGASGRFQYF
many	TRBV5-1	TRBJ2-7	14	-	TGCGCCAGCAGCTTGAAACAGGAACTCTACGAGCAGTACTTC	CASSLKQELYEQYF
many	TRBV20-1	TRBJ1-4	14	-	TGCAGTGCTAGTGCGGTGGGGACTAATGAAAAACTGTTTTTT	CSASAVGTNEKLFF
medium-sized	TRBV29-1	TRBJ2-7	12	-	TGCAGCGTTGACGGCGGCGGGGAGGAGCAGTACTTC	CSVDGGGEEQYF
many	TRBV28	TRBJ1-1	14	-	TGTGCCAGCAGCTTTACGTGGGAGGGGACTGAAGCTTTCTTT	CASSFTWEGTEAFF
few	TRBV12-3/TRBV12-4	TRBJ1-6	16	-	TGTGCCAGCAGTTTAGGTTGGGGGACAAATAATTCACCCCTCCACTTT	CASSLGWGTNNSPLHF
few	TRBV6-1	TRBJ1-1	13	-	TGTGCCAGCACCCCAGTCCAGAACACTGAAGCTTTCTTT	CASTPVQNTEAFF
few	TRBV6-1	TRBJ2-5	16	TRBD2	TGTGCCAGCAGTTCAGGACTAGCGGGGAGGTCAGAGACCCAGTACTTC	CASSSGLAGRSETQYF
few	TRBV6-6	TRBJ2-2	12	-	TGTGCCAGCAGTGAAAGGACCGGGGAGCTGTTTTTT	CASSERTGELFF
many	TRBV7-2	TRBJ2-5	13	-	TGTGCCAGCAGCCCGGACGGTCAAGAGACCCAGTACTTC	CASSPDGQETQYF